This TCR beta chain derives from a study of regulatory T cells in long-lasting Graves disease. Study-wide points: Persistent disease exhibited a predilection for TRBV28, TRBJ1-2 and TRBJ2-5.

This clonotype was seen repeatedly, ten times or more. Its antigen is still unknown. Specified time point: newly diagnosed GD, antithyroid drugs for less than 3 months. PBMCs were the source of the RNA used for TCR sequencing. Staff took 7.5 to 9.5 milliliters of peripheral blood and put it into EDTA tubes. CDR3 size: 16 residues. Germline V CDR1 and CDR2: SGHDT, YYEEEE. V shed 2 bases and J 7 bases; nucleotides not matched to a gene: 12. Arm-PCR of CDR3 regions with iRepertoire HTBI primers generated TCR beta libraries. One entry per CDR3 protein, called by TCRdb with MiXCR from the multiplex PCR reads. The repertoire holds under 300,000 distinct CDR3 sequences, with 18% as singletons. These data also formed part of another study, on T cells in Graves' hyperthyroidism and ophthalmopathy. As that study records: When the TCR CDR3 underwent first-round RT-PCR, the HTBI primer set was used.

The chain recombines TRBV5-6 with TRBJ2-5; 9 bases map to TRBD1. This specimen was peripheral blood mononuclear cells (PBMCs), taken at new diagnosis, from a patient treated with antithyroid drugs. The sequence was obtained from a woman aged 30 to 39 with Graves disease. CDR3 residues: CASSFLLDRGSGTQYF. CDR3 coding DNA: TGTGCCAGCAGCTTTCTCCTGGACAGGGGTTCGGGGACCCAGTACTTC.